This record concerns one T cell receptor (beta chain) sequence. Its specific antigen is unknown. With only one base between it and a far larger clone, this is likely a read error. TCRdb records Illumina HiSeq 2500 as the sequencer. To make first-strand cDNA, Superscript III was used along with a set of TRAV- and TRBV-specific primers so that both the TCRalpha and TCRbeta chains were covered. TCRs were amplified with Phusion for around 20 PCR cycles, with a constant-region primer paired with the adapter attached to the V primers. The MessageAmp II aRNA Amplification Kit was used to amplify the isolated mRNA, with in vitro transcription run for approximately 15 hours at 37 degrees C. mRNA for TCR sequencing was isolated with the Dynabeads mRNA DIRECT Purification Kit. Indexed Illumina adapters were added in a second Phusion PCR of 25 to 30 cycles, and the PCR products were purified with AMPure XP beads. Concerning the study's data processing: Using custom Perl scripts, TCR sequences encoding the same protein were pooled, out-of-frame sequences were removed, and the abundance of each clonotype was computed. Any TCR sequence backed by just one read was left out of the analysis. Among the metrics used to describe the repertoires were Shannon entropy, Gini index, clonality, richness, and the frequency of TCRs shared between repertoires. The public sequencing data were trimmed at Q25 with fastp and processed into clonotypes with MiXCR by TCRdb, which kept only in-frame beta chains. Identical CDR3 protein sequences are pooled into one entry, listed with their most common genes and DNA. V and J calls and clone size were set by TCRdb, not the authors. The table for this sample lists 75,000 to 95,000 distinct CDR3 sequences; 18% of them were counted only once. Around 6.3% of the sample rests with the top ten.

The CDR3 starts with the cysteine, ends with the phenylalanine, and has 16 residues. Just the 48-base CDR3 DNA is kept, in frame starting at base 1. V and J are truncated by 0 bases and 7 bases respectively, leaving an intervening sequence of 20 bases. Sequences SGDLS (CDR1) and YYNGEE (CDR2) are obtained from the germline V gene. The time point label corresponds to: before trial treatment. The donors took part in RACIN, a single-arm, phase I, dose-escalation trial that combined nivolumab, ipilimumab, aspirin, low-dose cyclophosphamide and low-dose radiotherapy. To be eligible, a patient needed to have an advanced solid tumor that was TIL-negative. This sample is part of a study of low-dose radiotherapy and immunotherapy resistance in tumors (dated by TCRdb to between 2021 and 2024). Notes on the research overall: In Cohort 1, 0.5 Gy per fraction was delivered every 2 weeks, and a total PTV dose of 6.5 Gy was prescribed. Eight patients were included in the translational analysis: three from the first dose cohort and the first five from the second dose cohort. Cyclophosphamide 200 mg/m2 was given intravenously every two weeks, one day before each radiation and immunotherapy administration. In Cohort 2, 1 Gy per fraction was delivered every two weeks, for a total of 13 Gy over 26 weeks. No randomization into treatment groups was done for the people taking part in the trial. Patients were given nivolumab as a 240 mg flat dose every two weeks and ipilimumab at 1 mg/kg every six weeks, with both drugs delivered intravenously. Aspirin 300 mg was taken orally once daily by patients for four cycles, starting on cycle 1 day 1.

The rearranged chain carries TRBV9 and TRBJ2-7; a tentative D match to TRBD2 spans 6 bases. This sample comprised PBMCs, obtained before treatment. The sequence came from a male donor with prostate cancer. The DNA reads as follows: TGTGCCAGCAGCGTAGACACGACTAGATCCTACAATGAGCAGTACTTC. This encodes CASSVDTTRSYNEQYF.